The next 10 T cell receptor beta chains were all read from a single sample in a study of shared clonotypes between healthy human individuals. Naive-designated CD8 cells lacked CD45RO, were positively enriched for CCR7, and omitted terminally differentiated effector memory CD45RA+ cells. Sequenced by immunoSEQ multiplex PCR; TCRdb stores in-frame clones only, minus some. The sample includes around 580,000 clones, more than 95% of them seen just once. The source material was naive CD8+ T cells sorted from blood. All receptors come from a man aged 30 to 39 in good health.

This clone was recorded once. CDR3 sequence reads: CSGDNEETQYF. The CDR3 DNA sequence: TGCAGTGGGGACAACGAAGAGACCCAGTACTTC. The rearrangement uses TRBV20-1 and TRBJ2-5, with D perhaps TRBD1 (6 bases). Trimming removed 7 bases at V and 3 bases at J, with 9 bases between. This CDR3 comprises 11 residues. Per germline, CDR1 DFQATT and CDR2 SNEGSKA (reference sequence).

The chain is built from TRBV5-1 and TRBJ2-1, with D perhaps TRBD1 or TRBD2 (5 bases each). V was cut by 1 base and J by 0 bases, with 11 bases left in between. Germline assignment: CDR1 SGHRS and CDR2 YFSETQ. This CDR3 comprises 16 residues. The CDR3 sequence is CASSLFGGSSYNEQFF. The CDR3 nucleotides are TGCGCCAGCAGCTTGTTTGGGGGTAGCTCCTACAATGAGCAGTTCTTC.

Concerning this clone: Other DNA sequences in this sample translate to the same CDR3. The chain combines TRBV28 with TRBJ2-7, with unresolved D. The CDR3 length is 12 residues. Germline assignment: CDR1 MDHEN and CDR2 SYDVKM. V was shortened by 2 bases and J by 1 base, with 3 bases between the two germline ends. The CDR3 sequence: CASSLGSYEQYF. The CDR3 DNA sequence: TGTGCCAGCAGTTTAGGGTCCTACGAGCAGTACTTC.

The chain joins TRBV29-1 to TRBJ2-7; the match to TRBD1 covers 7 bases. The CDR3 extends over 14 amino acids. Germline lookup yields CDR1 SQVTM and CDR2 ANQGSEA. V was pared by 2 bases and J by 7 bases, with 11 bases of the junction left unmatched. CDR3 DNA sequence: TGCAGCGTTGAATTCGCGACAGGGAGCGAGGAGCAGTACTTC. Amino acids: CSVEFATGSEEQYF.

V usage is TRBV10-3 and J usage is TRBJ2-1; maybe TRBD1 (6 bases). With 8 bases removed from V and 4 bases from J, the gap between germline ends came to 12 bases. In germline, CDR1 is ENHRY, CDR2 SYGVKD. The CDR3 runs to 13 residues. The CDR3 DNA follows: TGTGCCATCTGGGACGGACAGTACAATGAGCAGTTCTTC. Translating it yields CAIWDGQYNEQFF.

This rearrangement joins TRBV19 to TRBJ2-1; D is uncertain. The CDR3 has 13 residues. Germline loops: CDR1 LNHDA, CDR2 SQIVND (reference sequence). V was clipped by 0 bases and J by 6 bases, with 6 bases between them. The CDR3 is CASSIDLVNEQFF. In nucleotides, the CDR3 is TGTGCCAGTAGTATAGATCTAGTCAATGAGCAGTTCTTC. Full variable domain (outside the CDR3, taken from reference TRBV19 and TRBJ2-1): DGGITQSPKYLFRKEGQNVTLSCEQNLNHDAMYWYRQDPGQGLRLIYYSQIVNDFQKGDIAEGYSVSREKKESFPLTVTSAQKNPTAFYLCASSIDLVNEQFFGPGTRLTVL.

J is TRBJ2-1 and V is TRBV6-5; 8 nucleotides line up with TRBD1. Germline-derived CDR1 and CDR2 are MNHEY and SVGAGI. V shed 3 bases, J shed 9 bases, and the junction held 7 bases outside the gene matches. CDR3 length: 14 amino acids. CDR3 loop: CASSYNQGAGEQFF. In DNA form, the CDR3 reads TGTGCCAGCAGTTATAACCAGGGGGCAGGTGAGCAGTTCTTC.

The chain joins TRBV7-9 to TRBJ1-4; TRBD1 is a possible D gene (5 bases). The CDR3 extends over 15 amino acids. V shed 6 bases and J shed 0 bases, with 11 bases lying between them. Germline V gene lookup returns CDR1 SEHNR and CDR2 FQNEAQ (reference sequence). The CDR3 loop reads CASRHDSATNEKLFF. CDR3 nucleotide sequence: TGTGCCAGCAGGCACGACAGTGCAACTAATGAAAAACTGTTTTTT.

The V call is TRBV9, the J call TRBJ2-7; D is unclear. The V and J ends lost 4 bases and 4 bases respectively, with 9 bases between them. Germline CDR1 reads SGDLS; CDR2 reads YYNGEE. This CDR3 spans 12 amino acids. CDR3 amino acids: CASSLNNYEQYF. In DNA form, the CDR3 reads TGTGCCAGCAGCCTAAACAATTACGAGCAGTACTTC.

The CDR3, as DNA: TGCGCCAGCAGCCCGTGGGGGGAGCGGCACGAGCAGTACTTC. The encoded protein is CASSPWGERHEQYF. The chain combines TRBV5-1 with TRBJ2-7, with D perhaps matching TRBD2 (6 bases). CDR1 SGHRS and CDR2 YFSETQ come from the germline V gene. V was clipped by 4 bases and J by 5 bases, with 16 bases between them. There are 14 residues in the CDR3.